The entry below describes one T cell receptor beta chain. The target of this receptor is not known. No much larger clonotype is one base removed from it; base qualities were not supplied. This sample was included in a study of control samples from healthy donors and cancer patients (dated by TCRdb to about 2020). Via the germline V gene, CDR1 is SNHLY and CDR2 FYNNEI. The CDR3 goes from the cysteine to the phenylalanine over 16 residues. The CDR3 DNA has 48 bases and is translated from base 1. Deletion took 7 bases off V and 7 bases off J, with a span of 25 bases between the germline ends. The protocol used for the library was the immunoSEQ multiplex PCR assay. TCRdb provides this immuneACCESS table in a form limited to in-frame rearrangements. Some clones are lacking; in checked studies, under half of them reflect an unresolved V gene, and why the rest are absent is not known. The sample records some 190,000 clones, about nine tenths of which are singletons. The ten largest account for 1.5% to 2% of the sample.

This chain is built from TRBV2 and TRBJ1-2; perhaps TRBD1 is the D gene, with 5 bases matching. The clonotype originates from a man aged 25 to 40 in good health. Specimen: blood. The DNA sequence is as follows: TGTGCCAGCACAGGGCCACGACAGTTAGGAGTCCGTGGCTACACCTTC. This is translated as CASTGPRQLGVRGYTF.